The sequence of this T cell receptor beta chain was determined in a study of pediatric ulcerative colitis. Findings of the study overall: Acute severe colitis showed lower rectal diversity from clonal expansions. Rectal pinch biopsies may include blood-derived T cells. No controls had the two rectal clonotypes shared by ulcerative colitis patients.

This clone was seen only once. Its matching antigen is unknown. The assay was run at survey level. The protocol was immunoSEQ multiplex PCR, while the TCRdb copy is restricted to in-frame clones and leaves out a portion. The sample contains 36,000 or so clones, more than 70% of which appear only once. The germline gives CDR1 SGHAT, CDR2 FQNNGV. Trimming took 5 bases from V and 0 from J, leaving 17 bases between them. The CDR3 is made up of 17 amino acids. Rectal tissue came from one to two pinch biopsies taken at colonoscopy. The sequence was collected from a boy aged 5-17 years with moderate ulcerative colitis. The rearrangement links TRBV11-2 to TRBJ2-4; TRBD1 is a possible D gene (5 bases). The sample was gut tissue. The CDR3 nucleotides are TGTGCCAGCAGCGCTGGGGCACGCGAACTAGCCAAAAACATTCAGTACTTC. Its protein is CASSAGARELAKNIQYF.